Included here is one T cell receptor beta chain sequence, with context. This clonotype occurred many times. The clone's antigen remains unknown. Base quality data are lacking; no much larger clone is found one base away. cDNA synthesis used template-switch 5'RACE with a primer carrying a 10-nucleotide random unique molecular identifier tagging each TCR transcript. Every sequencing run covered 15-18 subjects and yielded more than 180 million TCR-beta sequences. The RNeasy kit was used to extract total RNA. Using the KAPA Real-time Library Amplification kit, TCR-beta VDJ regions were amplified with primers for the TCR constant region and the 5'RACE anchor. Sample indexes and Illumina adaptors were added in a first PCR, after which library yield was increased in a second PCR. After purification with Ampure beads, the TCR product of roughly 650 bp was size-selected on a 2% E-gel SizeSelection system. Library quality was checked on a Bioanalyzer, concentration was measured with Qubit, and libraries were quantified with the Kapa Library Quantification kit before pooling. An Illumina HiSeq 2500 sequenced the libraries paired-end 2 x 150 bp. To increase sequence diversity, roughly 23-30% phiX was spiked into each library pool. The authors' pipeline ran thus. The UMI-based MiGEC pipeline processed quality-filtered reads and removed over 75% of raw TCR sequences during error correction. IMGT germline references were used for aligning VDJ genes, and each clonotype was defined as a unique CDR3 amino acid sequence together with its V-J genes. Clonal expansion, Shannon diversity and CDR3 relatedness were evaluated with VDJtools (CalcPairwiseDistances, ClusterSamples), while phylogenetic trees were built in CLCbio workbench. Expanded clones were defined as having at least 8 unique UMIs, based on coefficient-of-variation modelling across technical triplicates. TCRdb redid the processing of the public reads, applying fastp at Q25 and MiXCR, and retained in-frame beta chains. Each record represents a unique CDR3 protein, reported with the most common genes and DNA among its rows. These V and J calls are TCRdb output, not the study's own analysis. The sample table shows 16,000 or so distinct CDR3 sequences, and 9% are seen once. Around 40% of the sample is in the top ten clones.

This sample was included in a study of neurological immune-mediated disorders (dated by TCRdb to the late 2010s). Regarding the research as a whole: Peripheral blood TCR-beta repertoires from patients with HTLV-I-associated myelopathy (HAM/TSP), patients with multiple sclerosis, and healthy controls were compared in the study using UMI-based sequencing. The approximately 110 TCR-beta libraries included longitudinal samples, technical triplicates and paired sorted CD4+ and CD8+ T-cell subsets alongside PBMC samples. The cohort comprised 68 subjects: roughly 15 HAM/TSP patients, roughly 34 multiple sclerosis patients and about 20 healthy controls. Overall study results and their limits: No identical CDR3 amino acid sequences were shared among expanded clones across subjects, suggesting private TCR-beta repertoires in all groups. TCR clonal expansion was highest in HAM/TSP patients and lowest in MS patients, with MS patients falling below even healthy controls.

CDR1 and CDR2, looked up from the germline V gene, are ENHRY and SYGVKD. CDR3 length: 16 amino acids, cysteine to phenylalanine. Just the 48-base CDR3 DNA is kept, in frame starting at base 1. V ends up 3 bases short and J 1 base short, with an unmatched junction base count of 4. Blood bank volunteers in Maryland, USA served as the healthy controls. Sorted-subset TCR libraries were prepared from fewer than 1.3 million sorted CD4+ or CD8+ T cells. Peripheral blood was subjected to Ficoll-Hypaque density gradient centrifugation to isolate PBMCs, which were then cryopreserved in liquid nitrogen. Paired sorted CD4+ and CD8+ subsets came from healthy controls, HAM/TSP patients and MS patients.

The chain was built from TRBV10-3 and TRBJ2-2; a stretch of 8 junction bases matches TRBD1. The receptor was isolated from a man in his fifties in good health. The sequenced sample consisted of CD8+ T cells from blood. The sequenced DNA: TGTGCCATCAGTGAACTGGGACAGGTGAACACCGGGGAGCTGTTTTTT. Translated, this is CAISELGQVNTGELFF.